The 18 T cell receptor beta chains below come from one sample, sequenced in a study of blood T cell repertoires in COVID-19. Using immunoSEQ multiplex PCR, the repertoire was profiled, and TCRdb retains in-frame clones only, with some absent. The sample shows around 94,000 clones, about four fifths of them seen only once. The sample was peripheral blood. These receptors were taken from a human donor in a cohort sampled during active COVID-19.

Points on this clone: The same CDR3 is also encoded by other DNA sequences in this sample. V is TRBV7-2 and J is TRBJ2-7, with 9 bases fitting TRBD2. The J segment lost 1 base and the V segment lost 3 bases, leaving 1 base of the junction unmatched. Germline loops: CDR1 SGHTA, CDR2 FQGNSA. This CDR3 is built from 14 residues. CDR3 residues: CASSLTSGSYEQYF. DNA of the CDR3: TGTGCCAGCAGCTTGACTAGCGGATCCTACGAGCAGTACTTC.

The chain has TRBV4-1 and TRBJ2-7; 9 bases are shared with TRBD2. J gave up 0 bases and V 0 bases, and 6 bases lay outside the gene matches. The germline CDR1 and CDR2 sequences are MGHRA and YSYEKL. This CDR3 has 17 residues. Here the CDR3 DNA reads TGCGCCAGCAGCCAAGATCCTAGCGGGACAGACTCCTACGAGCAGTACTTC. Residues: CASSQDPSGTDSYEQYF.

This chain uses TRBV5-4 with TRBJ1-1; D is undetermined. The germline V and J ends were trimmed by 3 bases and 7 bases, with 13 bases remaining between them. Germline loops: CDR1 SGHNT, CDR2 YYREEE (reference sequence). The CDR3 has 13 amino acids. The CDR3 sequence is CASSSRERFEAFF. CDR3 bases: TGTGCCAGCAGCTCCCGGGAGCGTTTTGAAGCTTTCTTT. Based on the CDR3 plus reference TRBV5-4 and TRBJ1-1, the full variable domain is ETGVTQSPTHLIKTRGQQVTLRCSSQSGHNTVSWYQQALGQGPQFIFQYYREEENGRGNFPPRFSGLQFPNYSSELNVNALELDDSALYLCASSSRERFEAFFGQGTRLTVV.

V gene TRBV7-6 combines with J gene TRBJ2-2; TRBD2 is a possible D gene (5 bases). This CDR3 is built from 14 residues. Trimming took 1 base from V and 6 from J, leaving 9 bases between them. Germline V CDR1 and CDR2: SGHVS, FNYEAQ. The CDR3 nucleotides are TGTGCCAGCAGCTTAGGTGCCGGGGCCGGGGAGCTGTTTTTT. This gives the protein CASSLGAGAGELFF.

The chain carries TRBV5-4 and TRBJ2-1, with D possibly TRBD1 on 5 matching bases. The CDR3 covers 15 residues. CDR1 SGHNT and CDR2 YYREEE come from the germline V gene (reference sequence). Trimming removed 3 bases from V and 0 bases from J, with 10 bases in between. Written as DNA, the CDR3 is TGTGCCAGCAGCTCGGACACCAACTCCTACAATGAGCAGTTCTTC. Translating it yields CASSSDTNSYNEQFF. The entire variable domain, with the rest obtained from reference TRBV5-4 and TRBJ2-1, is as follows: ETGVTQSPTHLIKTRGQQVTLRCSSQSGHNTVSWYQQALGQGPQFIFQYYREEENGRGNFPPRFSGLQFPNYSSELNVNALELDDSALYLCASSSDTNSYNEQFFGPGTRLTVL.

The chain uses TRBV7-3 and TRBJ2-7; D might be TRBD1 (5 bases). Trimming shortened V by 5 bases and J by 2 bases, and 16 bases separated the two germline ends. Per the germline V gene, CDR1 is SGHTA and CDR2 is FQGTGA. The CDR3 length is 15 residues. As DNA, the CDR3 is TGTGCCAGCAGCCCACCCCAGCTAGGGGCCTACGAGCAGTACTTC. As protein: CASSPPQLGAYEQYF.

The chain combines TRBV28 with TRBJ1-6; TRBD1 might be the D (5 bases). V was pared by 6 bases and J by 11 bases, with 20 bases between. Germline V CDR1 and CDR2: MDHEN, SYDVKM. CDR3 length: 15 residues. CDR3 nucleotide sequence: TGTGCCAGCAGCTCTGACAGCCGGTCTTGGACACCCCTCCACTTT. This gives the protein CASSSDSRSWTPLHF.

The chain uses TRBV6-1 and TRBJ1-1; D remains ambiguous. This CDR3 region has 13 residues. The V gene's germline CDR1 is MNHNS and CDR2 SASEGT. The V end was cut by 3 bases, the J end by 1 base, with 6 bases between. This chain's CDR3 is CASSENSNTEAFF. The CDR3 bases are TGTGCCAGCAGTGAGAACTCGAACACTGAAGCTTTCTTT.

In nucleotides, the CDR3 is TGCGCCAGCAGCGCGGACTCGTCTTGGACCGGGGAGCTGTTTTTT. Its protein is CASSADSSWTGELFF. The chain is built from TRBV5-1 and TRBJ2-2; TRBD2 might be the D (5 bases). Germline V gene sequence: CDR1 SGHRS, CDR2 YFSETQ. Trimming left V 4 bases short and J 5 bases short, with 15 bases between. This CDR3 is built from 15 residues.

The genes are TRBV10-3 and TRBJ1-6; D remains unclear. CDR1 is ENHRY, CDR2 SYGVKD, per germline. Trimming took off 0 bases at V and 8 bases at J, with 5 bases between the two ends. CDR3 length: 13 amino acids. CDR3 nucleotides: TGTGCCATCAGTGAGTCGGCGGATTCACCCCTCCACTTT. This translates into CAISESADSPLHF.

This clone was observed a handful of times. This rearrangement joins TRBV6-5 to TRBJ2-7; 7 bases agree with TRBD1. V was clipped by 5 bases and J by 5 bases; unmatched bases: 12. CDR1 is MNHEY and CDR2 is SVGAGI in the germline V gene. The CDR3 totals 15 residues. The CDR3 sequence: CASSTVGTALNEQYF. CDR3 DNA sequence: TGTGCCAGCAGTACGGTCGGGACAGCACTAAACGAGCAGTACTTC.

The V and J genes are TRBV27 and TRBJ1-1, with 8 positions matching TRBD1. The CDR3 has 15 residues. In germline, CDR1 is MNHEY, CDR2 SMNVEV (reference sequence). The ends lost 5 bases at V and 1 base at J; junction bases unmatched: 6. CDR3 sequence (DNA): TGTGCCAGCAGTGCTCGACAGGGGACGAACACTGAAGCTTTCTTT. It yields the protein CASSARQGTNTEAFF.

This rearrangement joins TRBV3-1 (or the pseudogene TRBV3-2) to TRBJ2-7; D remains unclear. CDR1 and CDR2 from the germline V gene are LGHDT and YNNKEL (reference sequence). The CDR3 totals 11 residues. The V and J ends lost 4 bases and 6 bases respectively, with 7 bases between them. The CDR3, as DNA: TGTGCCAGCAGCCGGGCAGGCGAGCAGTACTTC. Its translation is CASSRAGEQYF.

The rearrangement uses TRBV3-1 (or the pseudogene TRBV3-2) and TRBJ1-1, with no clear D. The CDR3 length is 13 residues. V lost 1 base to trimming and J lost 11 bases, with 14 bases between them. Germline V gives CDR1 LGHDT, CDR2 YNNKEL (reference sequence). CDR3 coding DNA: TGTGCCAGCAGCCAAGGAACCGTCCTTAGTGCTTTCTTT. Translating gives CASSQGTVLSAFF.

The rearrangement uses TRBV6-5 and TRBJ1-5; D is perhaps TRBD1 (6 bases). Germline assignment: CDR1 MNHEY and CDR2 SVGAGI. V was clipped by 7 bases and J by 0 bases, with 13 bases between them. This CDR3 has 15 residues. The DNA for the CDR3 is TGTGCCAGCAAAGGACAGCCATATAGCAATCAGCCCCAGCATTTT. As protein: CASKGQPYSNQPQHF.

The chain uses TRBV5-1 and TRBJ1-1; D might be TRBD1 (5 bases). Trimming stripped 2 bases from V and 3 bases from J, with 8 bases between. CDR3 size: 13 residues. Germline V lookup: CDR1 SGHRS, CDR2 YFSETQ. The CDR3 DNA is TGCGCCAGCAGCTTTTTAGGGGACACTGAAGCTTTCTTT. Its protein product is CASSFLGDTEAFF. The full variable domain, completed using reference TRBV5-1 and TRBJ1-1, is KAGVTQTPRYLIKTRGQQVTLSCSPISGHRSVSWYQQTPGQGLQFLFEYFSETQRNKGNFPGRFSGRQFSNSRSEMNVSTLELGDSALYLCASSFLGDTEAFFGQGTRLTVV.

The rearrangement joins TRBV3-1 (or the pseudogene TRBV3-2) to TRBJ2-7, with unresolved D. CDR3 length: 15 residues. V lost 4 bases to trimming and J lost 1 base, with 14 bases between them. The germline gives CDR1 LGHDT, CDR2 YNNKEL (reference sequence). The CDR3 DNA reads TGTGCCAGCAGCCCCCGACTCCCTAGATCCTACGAGCAGTACTTC. Its translation: CASSPRLPRSYEQYF.

The genes are TRBV7-8 and TRBJ1-2, with 7 bases aligning to TRBD1. The germline V gene has CDR1 SGHVS and CDR2 FQNEAQ. With V trimmed by 5 bases and J by 8 bases, 8 bases remained unmatched. This CDR3 has 13 residues. The CDR3 nucleotides read TGTGCCAGCAGCCTACAGGGGCTGGGGGGCTACACCTTC. This gives the protein CASSLQGLGGYTF.